This entry lists 8 T cell receptor beta chains sequenced from one sample in a study of molecular identifiers for immune sequencing clone quantification. Via MiXCR, TCRdb re-called the PCR reads, giving one row per CDR3 protein. In the table there are approximately 590,000 distinct CDR3 sequences, 25% of which are singletons. The sample taken for sequencing was naive CD8+ T cells from blood, with Jurkat cell RNA spiked in. Subset denoted: FACS-sorted CD8+CD4-CCR7+CD45RA+ naive T cells. Source of these receptors: a human donor in good health. Some libraries in this study had Jurkat cell RNA spiked in.

In its sample, this clonotype was seen many times. V and J are TRBV30 and TRBJ2-1; TRBD1 matches 7 bases. The CDR3 extends over 14 amino acids. The germline V gene encodes CDR1 GTSNPN and CDR2 SVGIG (reference sequence). Germline trimming cut 4 bases from V and 8 bases from J; bases unmatched to any gene: 11. As DNA, the CDR3 is TGTGCCTGGATCCTCGACAACAGGGGCGATGAGCAGTTCTTC. Its protein product is CAWILDNRGDEQFF.

In this sample, this clonotype turned up many times. The chain uses TRBV14 and TRBJ1-2; a possible D gene is TRBD1 (5 bases). Germline CDR1 is SGHDN and CDR2 is FVKESK. CDR3 length equals 15 residues. Trimming left V 2 bases short and J 5 bases short, with 15 bases between. CDR3 region: CASSQTTGLRYGYTF. CDR3 bases: TGTGCCAGCAGCCAAACAACAGGTCTGCGGTATGGCTACACCTTC.

This sequence joins TRBV19 and TRBJ2-7; no clear D gene. V was pared by 3 bases and J by 1 base, with 13 bases between. The CDR3 is 15 amino acids. In germline, CDR1 is LNHDA, CDR2 SQIVND (reference sequence). The CDR3 spells CASSISQGQSYEQYF. In DNA, the CDR3 is TGTGCCAGTAGTATTTCACAAGGTCAATCCTACGAGCAGTACTTC.

As to this clonotype: This may arise from a read error, as a much more abundant clone is one base away. J is TRBJ2-5 and V is TRBV7-9; 7 bases match TRBD1. The CDR3 contains 14 residues. Germline V gene data show CDR1 as SEHNR and CDR2 as FQNEAQ (reference sequence). With 4 bases clipped from V and 5 bases from J, the junction kept 7 bases outside the gene matches. The CDR3 reads CASSCTGVLETQYF. The CDR3 DNA is TGTGCCAGCAGCTGCACAGGGGTTTTGGAGACCCAGTACTTC.

This clonotype was found a few times. The chain joins TRBV27 to TRBJ1-2, with 8 bases lining up with TRBD1. Per germline, CDR1 MNHEY and CDR2 SMNVEV (reference sequence). This CDR3 is built from 14 residues. V shed 5 bases and J 5 bases; nucleotides not matched to a gene: 7. As DNA, the CDR3 is TGTGCCAGCAGTGGGCCAGGGGGCCTTTATGGCTACACCTTC. Translating it yields CASSGPGGLYGYTF.

J is TRBJ2-7 and V is TRBV27; D remains ambiguous. The germline V gene encodes CDR1 MNHEY and CDR2 SMNVEV (reference sequence). V lost 5 bases to trimming and J lost 5 bases, with 13 bases between them. The CDR3 loop spans 13 amino acids. The chain's CDR3 is CASSRAAANEQYF. CDR3 bases: TGTGCCAGCAGTAGGGCAGCTGCCAACGAGCAGTACTTC.

The chain couples TRBV2 to TRBJ2-2; D call uncertain. Germline V CDR1 and CDR2: SNHLY, FYNNEI. The V end lost 1 base, the J end lost 1 base, and 7 bases lay between the germline ends. This CDR3 has 15 amino acids. CDR3 in DNA: TGTGCCAGCAGTGAAGGGCGGCAGAACACCGGGGAGCTGTTTTTT. The encoded protein is CASSEGRQNTGELFF.

V usage is TRBV11-3 and J usage is TRBJ2-3, with 14 bases lining up with TRBD2. The V and J ends lost 2 bases and 4 bases, in that order; junction bases with no gene match: 11. Germline V gene data show CDR1 as SGHNT and CDR2 as YENEEA. This CDR3 has 19 residues. The CDR3 DNA reads as TGTGCCAGCAGCTTATCTTCGGGACTAGCGGGGGAGATGGCAGATACGCAGTATTTT. Translation gives CASSLSSGLAGEMADTQYF.